Presented here are 12 T cell receptor beta chains from one specimen sequenced in a study of blood T cell repertoires in COVID-19. Method: immunoSEQ multiplex PCR; TCRdb's copy keeps in-frame clones and lacks some. The top ten clones hold about 3.6% of a sample with roughly 130,000 clones, 70% to 90% of them seen once. Material for sequencing was peripheral blood. Source of these receptors: an older woman with acute or convalescent COVID-19.

The gene calls are TRBV19 and TRBJ1-2, with D possibly TRBD1 on 5 matching bases. The germline CDR1 and CDR2 sequences are LNHDA and SQIVND (reference sequence). This CDR3 contains 13 residues. Trimming shortened V by 6 bases and J by 6 bases, and 14 bases separated the two germline ends. The DNA of the CDR3 is TGTGCCAGTAGCCAGCCGGGACTCGATGGCTACACCTTC. Amino acid sequence: CASSQPGLDGYTF.

This chain joins TRBV11-2 and TRBJ1-2; 8 nucleotides agree with TRBD1. The CDR3 has 14 amino acids. CDR1 SGHAT and CDR2 FQNNGV come from the germline V gene. V was clipped by 5 bases and J by 8 bases; unmatched bases: 10. Written as DNA, the CDR3 is TGTGCCAGCAGCCCCTCCTCAGGGGGCCAAGGCTACACCTTC. Its translation is CASSPSSGGQGYTF.

V usage is TRBV5-1 and J usage is TRBJ1-4; 10 positions match TRBD1. The CDR3 totals 15 residues. V lost 3 bases, J lost 7 bases, and 6 bases stayed unmatched. Germline V lookup: CDR1 SGHRS, CDR2 YFSETQ. CDR3: CASSWGQGIGEKLFF. The CDR3 nucleotides read TGCGCCAGCAGCTGGGGACAGGGGATCGGTGAAAAACTGTTTTTT.

This sequence joins TRBV24-1 and TRBJ1-2, with 10 positions matching TRBD1. Unmatched junction bases numbered 3, after V lost 4 bases and J lost 2 bases. The CDR3 runs 15 residues. The germline gives CDR1 KGHDR, CDR2 SFDVKD. CDR3 sequence reads: CATSDPGQGNYGYTF. The CDR3 DNA sequence: TGTGCCACCAGTGACCCGGGACAGGGGAACTATGGCTACACCTTC.

Regarding this clone: At one end, the junction sequence differs from germline, possibly due to a read error. CDR3 nucleotide sequence: TGTGCCAGCAGCGTAACCGGGACAGGGGTCAATGAGCAGTTCTTC. Translated: CASSVTGTGVNEQFF. The rearrangement joins TRBV7-3 to TRBJ2-1, with 10 bases matching TRBD1. Germline-derived CDR1 and CDR2 are SGHTA and FQGTGA. CDR3 length: 15 residues.

In its sample, this clone was seen a few times. The chain carries TRBV19 and TRBJ2-3, with 12 bases identical to TRBD1. V lost 8 bases to trimming and J lost 4 bases; unmatched junction nucleotides: 1. This CDR3 region has 13 residues. Looked up from germline, CDR1 is LNHDA and CDR2 is SQIVND (reference sequence). The CDR3 here is CASGTGGPDTQYF. Written as DNA, the CDR3 is TGTGCCAGTGGGACAGGGGGCCCAGATACGCAGTATTTT. The whole variable domain, filled in from reference TRBV19 and TRBJ2-3, reads DGGITQSPKYLFRKEGQNVTLSCEQNLNHDAMYWYRQDPGQGLRLIYYSQIVNDFQKGDIAEGYSVSREKKESFPLTVTSAQKNPTAFYLCASGTGGPDTQYFGPGTRLTVL.

This clone has just one count. The CDR3 sequence is CASSQRDKNTEAFF. DNA for the CDR3: TGTGCCAGCAGCCAGAGAGATAAGAACACTGAAGCTTTCTTT. The chain employs TRBV3-1 (or the pseudogene TRBV3-2) and TRBJ1-1, with D unresolved. CDR1 is LGHDT, CDR2 YNNKEL, per germline (reference sequence). V lost 3 bases, J lost 1 base, and 9 bases lay in between. This CDR3 is built from 14 residues.

The chain combines TRBV5-1 with TRBJ2-3, with 9 positions matching TRBD2. V lost 2 bases and J lost 5; bases outside the gene matches: 9. Germline loops: CDR1 SGHRS, CDR2 YFSETQ. CDR3 size: 16 residues. CDR3 protein: CASSLGFSGSGDTQYF. Written as DNA, the CDR3 is TGCGCCAGCAGCTTAGGTTTTAGCGGGAGCGGAGATACGCAGTATTTT.

CDR3 loop: CAISGGRASGDTQYF. The CDR3 region has the DNA TGTGCCATCAGTGGCGGGAGGGCTAGCGGAGATACGCAGTATTTT. The chain couples TRBV10-3 to TRBJ2-3; 9 nucleotides match TRBD2. The CDR3 runs to 15 residues. CDR1 ENHRY and CDR2 SYGVKD come from the germline V gene. V lost 4 bases to trimming and J lost 5 bases; unmatched junction nucleotides: 7.

V usage is TRBV7-3 and J usage is TRBJ2-1, with a tentative D call TRBD2 (5 bases). Trimming took 5 bases from V and 9 from J, leaving 11 bases between them. The V gene's germline CDR1 is SGHTA and CDR2 FQGTGA. This CDR3 has 12 residues. The CDR3 DNA reads as TGTGCCAGCAGCCATACTAGGGCTGAGCAGTTCTTC. It translates to CASSHTRAEQFF. The complete variable domain, with remaining parts taken from reference TRBV7-3 and TRBJ2-1, reads GAGVSQTPSNKVTEKGKYVELRCDPISGHTALYWYRQSLGQGPEFLIYFQGTGAADDSGLPNDRFFAVRPEGSVSTLKIQRTERGDSAVYLCASSHTRAEQFFGPGTRLTVL.

This chain links TRBV19 with TRBJ1-2; unclear D gene. The CDR3 is 13 residues long. Trimming cost V 11 bases and J 2 bases, with 15 bases left between them. Germline V gene lookup returns CDR1 LNHDA and CDR2 SQIVND (reference sequence). CDR3 sequence: CAVRTGLNYGYTF. For the CDR3, the DNA is TGTGCCGTTAGGACGGGATTAAACTATGGCTACACCTTC.

This chain uses TRBV30 with TRBJ2-5; 11 bases are a match to TRBD1. The CDR3 sequence is 14 residues long. With V trimmed by 3 bases and J by 5 bases, 5 bases remained unmatched. The V gene's germline CDR1 is GTSNPN and CDR2 SVGIG (reference sequence). The CDR3 region has the DNA TGTGCCTGGAGCCGGGACAGGGGGAAGGAGACCCAGTACTTC. The encoded protein is CAWSRDRGKETQYF.